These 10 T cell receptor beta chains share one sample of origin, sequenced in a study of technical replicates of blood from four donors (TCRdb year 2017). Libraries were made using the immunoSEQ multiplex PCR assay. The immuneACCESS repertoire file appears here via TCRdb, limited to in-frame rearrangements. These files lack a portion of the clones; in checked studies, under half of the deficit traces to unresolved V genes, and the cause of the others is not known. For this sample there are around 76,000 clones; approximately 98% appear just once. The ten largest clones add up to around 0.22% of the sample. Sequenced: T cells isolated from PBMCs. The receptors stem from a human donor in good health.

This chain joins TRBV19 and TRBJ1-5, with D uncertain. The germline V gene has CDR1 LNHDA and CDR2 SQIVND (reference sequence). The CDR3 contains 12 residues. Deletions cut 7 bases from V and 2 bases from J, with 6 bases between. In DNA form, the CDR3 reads TGTGCCAGTAAGCAGGGCAATCAGCCCCAGCATTTT. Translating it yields CASKQGNQPQHF.

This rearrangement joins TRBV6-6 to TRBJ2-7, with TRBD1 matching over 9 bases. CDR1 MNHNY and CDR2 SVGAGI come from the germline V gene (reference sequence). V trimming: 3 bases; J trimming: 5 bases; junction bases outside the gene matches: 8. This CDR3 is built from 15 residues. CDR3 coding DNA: TGTGCCAGCAGTTATGCGACAGGGGGGTTCGACGAGCAGTACTTC. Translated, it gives CASSYATGGFDEQYF.

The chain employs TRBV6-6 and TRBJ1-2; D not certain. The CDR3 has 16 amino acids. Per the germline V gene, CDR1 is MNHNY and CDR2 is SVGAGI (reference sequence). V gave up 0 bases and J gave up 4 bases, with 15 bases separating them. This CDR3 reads CASSYSESSRLYGYTF. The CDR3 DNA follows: TGTGCCAGCAGTTACTCGGAGTCTAGCAGGCTCTATGGCTACACCTTC.

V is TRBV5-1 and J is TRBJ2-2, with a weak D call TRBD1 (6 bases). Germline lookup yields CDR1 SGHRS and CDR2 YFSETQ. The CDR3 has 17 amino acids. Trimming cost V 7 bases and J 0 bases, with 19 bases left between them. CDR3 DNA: TGCGCCAGCGGACGGGACACTCGTTACGCGAACACCGGGGAGCTGTTTTTT. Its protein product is CASGRDTRYANTGELFF. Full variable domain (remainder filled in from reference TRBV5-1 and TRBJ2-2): KAGVTQTPRYLIKTRGQQVTLSCSPISGHRSVSWYQQTPGQGLQFLFEYFSETQRNKGNFPGRFSGRQFSNSRSEMNVSTLELGDSALYLCASGRDTRYANTGELFFGEGSRLTVL.

This CDR3 reads CASSQSGLNNEQFF. The CDR3 nucleotides read TGCGCCAGCAGCCAAAGCGGGTTAAACAATGAGCAGTTCTTC. V is TRBV4-1 and J is TRBJ2-1, with D maybe TRBD2 (6 bases). V lost 2 bases and J 5 bases, leaving 10 bases between the germline ends. This CDR3 spans 14 amino acids. The germline CDR1 and CDR2 sequences are MGHRA and YSYEKL.

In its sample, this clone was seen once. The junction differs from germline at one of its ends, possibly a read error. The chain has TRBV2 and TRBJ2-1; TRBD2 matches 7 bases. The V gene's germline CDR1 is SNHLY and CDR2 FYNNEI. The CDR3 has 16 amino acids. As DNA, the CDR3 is TGTGCCAGCAGTGACACGGCGGGGAGGGCCTATAATGAGCAGTTCTTC. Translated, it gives CASSDTAGRAYNEQFF.

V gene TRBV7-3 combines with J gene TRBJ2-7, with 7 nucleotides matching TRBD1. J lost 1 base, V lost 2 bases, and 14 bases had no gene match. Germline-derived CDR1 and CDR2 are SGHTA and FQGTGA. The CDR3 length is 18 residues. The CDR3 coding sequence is TGTGCCAGCAGCTTACGACCAGTTGGGACAGAATTATCCTACGAGCAGTACTTC. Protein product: CASSLRPVGTELSYEQYF. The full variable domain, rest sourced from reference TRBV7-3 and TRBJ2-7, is GAGVSQTPSNKVTEKGKYVELRCDPISGHTALYWYRQSLGQGPEFLIYFQGTGAADDSGLPNDRFFAVRPEGSVSTLKIQRTERGDSAVYLCASSLRPVGTELSYEQYFGPGTRLTVT.

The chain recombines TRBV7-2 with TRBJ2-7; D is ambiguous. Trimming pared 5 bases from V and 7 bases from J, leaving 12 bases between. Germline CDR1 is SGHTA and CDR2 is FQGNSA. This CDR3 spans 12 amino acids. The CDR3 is CASSPRSGEQYF. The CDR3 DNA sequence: TGTGCCAGCAGCCCCAGAAGTGGTGAGCAGTACTTC.

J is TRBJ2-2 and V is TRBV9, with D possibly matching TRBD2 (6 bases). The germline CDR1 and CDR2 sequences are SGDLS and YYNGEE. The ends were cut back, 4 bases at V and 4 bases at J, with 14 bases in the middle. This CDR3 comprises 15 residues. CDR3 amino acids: CASSTGLPVTGELFF. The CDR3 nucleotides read TGTGCCAGCAGCACAGGACTACCCGTCACCGGGGAGCTGTTTTTT.

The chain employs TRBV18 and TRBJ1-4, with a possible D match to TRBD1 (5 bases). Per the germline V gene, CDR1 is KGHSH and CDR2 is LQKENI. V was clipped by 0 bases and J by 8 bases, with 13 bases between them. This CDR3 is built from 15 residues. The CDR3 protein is CASSPPGAYREKLFF. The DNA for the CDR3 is TGTGCCAGCTCACCACCAGGGGCTTATAGAGAAAAACTGTTTTTT.